Listed below are T cell receptor beta chains from one sample, sequenced in a study of CD8 T cells in Susac syndrome. MiXCR, applied by TCRdb to the immunoSEQ multiplex PCR reads, yields one record per CDR3 protein. The sample holds about 430,000 distinct CDR3 sequences; more than 80% are singletons and the top ten take around 0.12%. The sample taken for sequencing was CD8+ T cells from PBMCs. These receptors were collected from a human donor with multiple sclerosis. Both conserved end residues are part of each CDR3. Each record gives: clone size, CDR3 length, D gene, J gene, V gene, CDR3 DNA, CDR3 protein. The D gene is left open where the match is weak. Clone sizes are given selectively: once, few, many, or a class where the clone is expanded.

-,17,TRBD2,TRBJ2-3,TRBV11-2,TGTGCCAGCAGCTTAATGGGACTAGCGGACTTCACAGATACGCAGTATTTT,CASSLMGLADFTDTQYF
-,14,-,TRBJ2-2,TRBV27,TGTGCCAGCAGTTTAGGGCTCGACACCGGGGAGCTGTTTTTT,CASSLGLDTGELFF
-,17,-,TRBJ1-1,TRBV6-5,TGTGCCAGCAGTTACCCTAACGGGGCCGACATGGGGGCTGAAGCTTTCTTT,CASSYPNGADMGAEAFF
once,14,-,TRBJ2-7,TRBV29-1,TGCAGCGTTGAAGACCCCCAGGTTTCCTACGAGCAGTACTTC,CSVEDPQVSYEQYF
-,15,-,TRBJ2-3,TRBV9,TGTGCCAGCAGCGAGGACGCGGATTCCACAGATACGCAGTATTTT,CASSEDADSTDTQYF
-,15,-,TRBJ1-5,TRBV19,TGTGCCAGTAGTATAGGGACAGCCAGCAATCAGCCCCAGCATTTT,CASSIGTASNQPQHF
-,15,-,TRBJ2-7,TRBV10-3,TGTGCCATCAGTGAGGAAAAGGAGAGCTCCTACGAGCAGTACTTC,CAISEEKESSYEQYF
-,12,TRBD1,TRBJ1-1,TRBV28,TGTGCCAGCAGTTACCACAGGGGAAAAGCTTTCTTT,CASSYHRGKAFF
-,16,TRBD2,TRBJ2-1,TRBV5-1,TGCGCCAGCAGCTTCCAACTAGCGGGAGGGCCGGATGAGCAGTTCTTC,CASSFQLAGGPDEQFF
-,12,TRBD1,TRBJ2-5,TRBV29-1,TGCAGCGTTCATGACAGGGCAGAGACCCAGTACTTC,CSVHDRAETQYF
-,20,-,TRBJ2-7,TRBV28,TGTGCCAGCAGTTTACGACTCTCTCTGATGACAGGCTTTTTCTCCTACGAGCAGTACTTC,CASSLRLSLMTGFFSYEQYF
-,15,TRBD2,TRBJ2-3,TRBV10-3,TGTGCCACCCAAACCGGGACTAGCGGGGGTGATACGCAGTATTTT,CATQTGTSGGDTQYF
-,15,-,TRBJ2-1,TRBV5-1,TGCGCCAGCAGCTTTCAGGCGGAATCCTACAATGAGCAGTTCTTC,CASSFQAESYNEQFF
-,14,TRBD1,TRBJ2-1,TRBV24-1,TGTGCCACCAGTAAAGGGACAGGGGGCAATGAGCAGTTCTTC,CATSKGTGGNEQFF
-,13,-,TRBJ2-1,TRBV4-2,TGTGCCAGCAGCCAAGGTGGTGTGTATGAGCAGTTCTTC,CASSQGGVYEQFF
once,15,TRBD2,TRBJ2-7,TRBV20-1,TGCAGTGCTAGAGATCCTAGCGGGGACTCCTACGAGCAGTACTTC,CSARDPSGDSYEQYF
-,14,-,TRBJ2-7,TRBV20-1,TGCAGTGCTAGAGATCTGGACAGTGGCTACGAGCAGTACTTC,CSARDLDSGYEQYF
-,13,-,TRBJ1-2,TRBV6-5,TGTGCCAGCAGTTACGGGGTTTCTGGTGGCTACACCTTC,CASSYGVSGGYTF
-,13,TRBD1,TRBJ2-2,TRBV29-1,TGCAGCGTTGTAGACAGGGCCACCGGGGAGCTGTTTTTT,CSVVDRATGELFF
-,13,-,TRBJ2-2,TRBV5-1,TGCGCCAGCAGCCCATCAGAGGTCGGGGAGCTGTTTTTT,CASSPSEVGELFF
-,18,TRBD1,TRBJ1-5,TRBV6-1,TGTGCCAGCAGTGAAGAGTTGGGACAGAGTTATAGCAATCAGCCCCAGCATTTT,CASSEELGQSYSNQPQHF
-,12,-,TRBJ2-1,TRBV12-3/TRBV12-4,TGTGCCAGCAGTTCCCTCTACAATGAGCAGTTCTTC,CASSSLYNEQFF
-,14,TRBD1,TRBJ1-5,TRBV19,TGTGCCAGTAAGGGGACAGGGGGAGGTCAGCCCCAGCATTTT,CASKGTGGGQPQHF
-,13,TRBD1,TRBJ2-5,TRBV12-3/TRBV12-4,TGTGCCTCCAGGGGGCTGGGTTACGAGACCCAGTACTTC,CASRGLGYETQYF
once,17,TRBD2,TRBJ2-1,TRBV7-9,TGTGCCAGCAGCCCTCGACTAGCGGGGGGCCTTAGACATGAGCAGTTCTTC,CASSPRLAGGLRHEQFF
-,15,TRBD1,TRBJ2-3,TRBV27,TGTGCCAGCAGTTCCCCGGGACAGTACACAGATACGCAGTATTTT,CASSSPGQYTDTQYF
-,11,-,TRBJ1-2,TRBV28,TGTGCCTGTACAGCGTCCTATGGCTACACCTTC,CACTASYGYTF
-,14,TRBD1,TRBJ1-2,TRBV20-1,TGCAGTGCTTGGGGACAGGGGACGGGCTATGGCTACACCTTC,CSAWGQGTGYGYTF
-,15,-,TRBJ2-2,TRBV30,TGTGCCTGGAGTGACGCCAACAGGAACACCGGGGAGCTGTTTTTT,CAWSDANRNTGELFF
-,16,-,TRBJ1-1,TRBV11-2,TGTGCCAGCAGCTCCTGGGGGCTGGGGATGAACACTGAAGCTTTCTTT,CASSSWGLGMNTEAFF
-,16,TRBD1,TRBJ2-3,TRBV27,TGTGCCAGCAGTCAATTCGGACAGGGGCTCGGAGATACGCAGTATTTT,CASSQFGQGLGDTQYF
-,19,TRBD2,TRBJ2-1,TRBV7-8,TGTGCCAGCAGCTTGGCCGAGGTCGGGAGGCGGGAGATTGTCGGTGAGCAGTTCTTC,CASSLAEVGRREIVGEQFF
-,15,TRBD1,TRBJ1-3,TRBV27,TGTGCCAGCAGTATGACAGGGCACTCTGGAAACACCATATATTTT,CASSMTGHSGNTIYF
-,16,TRBD2,TRBJ2-3,TRBV29-1,TGCAGCGTTGAAGATCAGGCTAGCGGATTCACAGATACGCAGTATTTT,CSVEDQASGFTDTQYF
-,14,-,TRBJ1-1,TRBV6-6,TGTGCCAGCAGTCCCCTACAGGGGAACACTGAAGCTTTCTTT,CASSPLQGNTEAFF
once,15,-,TRBJ1-1,TRBV28,TGTGCCAGCAGTTTATTCTGGCAGGCGAACACTGAAGCTTTCTTT,CASSLFWQANTEAFF
-,11,-,TRBJ1-1,TRBV12-3/TRBV12-4,TGTGCCACCTGGAGCGGTACTGAAGCTTTCTTT,CATWSGTEAFF
-,14,-,TRBJ2-1,TRBV6-5,TGTGCCAGCAGTTACGGCGTCAGGGACAATGAGCAGTTCTTC,CASSYGVRDNEQFF
-,16,-,TRBJ2-2,TRBV6-5,TGTGCCAGCAGTTACTCATGGAACAAGATGACCGGGGAGCTGTTTTTT,CASSYSWNKMTGELFF
-,18,TRBD1,TRBJ2-7,TRBV19,TGTGCCAGTAGCCTTCTCTTCGTCGGGACAGGGATTACCTACGAGCAGTACTTC,CASSLLFVGTGITYEQYF
once,17,TRBD1,TRBJ1-1,TRBV5-1,TGCGCCAGCAGCTTGGGTTCAGGGGGACACTTGAACACTGAAGCGTTCTTT,CASSLGSGGHLNTEAFF
-,13,-,TRBJ2-7,TRBV4-1,TGCGCCAGCAGCCATGCTCTAGGGAACGAGCAGTACTTC,CASSHALGNEQYF
-,14,-,TRBJ1-1,TRBV3-1,TGTGCCAGCAGCCCGACTGCGGCCCCCACTGAAGCTTTCTTT,CASSPTAAPTEAFF
-,18,-,TRBJ2-6,TRBV12-3/TRBV12-4,TGTGCCAGCAGTACGGACGGGGGAGCTAACTCTGGGGCCAACGTCCTGACTTTC,CASSTDGGANSGANVLTF
-,15,TRBD2,TRBJ2-7,TRBV10-1,TGCGCCAGCAGTGAATCCCCGGCGGGGGGTGACGAGCAGTACTTC,CASSESPAGGDEQYF
-,14,-,TRBJ1-5,TRBV5-1,TGCGCCAGCAGCTTGGACACACTCAATCAGCCCCAGCATTTT,CASSLDTLNQPQHF
-,13,-,TRBJ2-1,TRBV15,TGTGCCACCAGCTCACTGGGGATCGATGAGCAGTTCTTC,CATSSLGIDEQFF